The T cell receptor (beta chain) described here comes from a study of early T cells in non-severe SARS-CoV-2 infection. Study overall: The chains were unpaired, and the sequenced material was bulk RNA from unsorted whole blood. Study observations and caveats: Reliance on VDJdb matching favored anti-spike CD8 responses; private and CD4 specificities were missed.

As part of library construction, unique molecular identifiers were attached to individual cDNA molecules. TCRdb analysed the 5' RACE reads with MiXCR anew, one entry per CDR3 protein. The table records about 30,000 distinct CDR3 sequences, about 6.1% of them present only once. Germline CDR1 reads GTSNPN; CDR2 reads SVGIG (reference sequence). This CDR3 region has 14 residues. V trimming: 3 bases; J trimming: 1 base; junction bases outside the gene matches: 0. This clonotype is medium-sized within its sample. The antigen remains undetermined. This TCR was sampled from an adult who was a healthcare worker with PCR-confirmed SARS-CoV-2 infection or an uninfected control (not recorded which). The specimen sequenced was whole blood. The gene calls are TRBV30 and TRBJ2-3; 11 nucleotides align to TRBD2. In DNA, the CDR3 is TGTGCCTGGAGGACTAGCGGGGGCACAGATACGCAGTATTTT. Its protein product is CAWRTSGGTDTQYF.